This T cell receptor (beta chain) stems from a study of CD8 T cells in Susac syndrome. The germline CDR1 and CDR2 sequences are SGHKS and YYEKEE (reference sequence). The CDR3 contains 15 residues. Deletions cut 1 base from V and 4 bases from J, with 15 bases between. cDNA came from around 0.54 to 1 ug RNA primed by random hexamers. An immunoSEQ multiplex PCR amplified TCR beta CDR3 over 54 Vbeta and 13 Jbeta. TCRdb reprocessed the immunoSEQ multiplex PCR reads via MiXCR and lists one record per CDR3 protein. The sample yields more than 70,000 distinct CDR3 sequences, roughly 94% seen once. Sequencing of TCR beta drew on CD8+ and CD4+ T cells from blood.

The chain carries TRBV5-5 and TRBJ2-7; D tentatively fits TRBD1 or TRBD2 (5 bases each). This receptor was obtained from a human donor with Susac syndrome. The sample taken for sequencing was CD8+ T cells from PBMCs. The CDR3 reads CASSLSARGLYEQYF. CDR3 nucleotide sequence: TGTGCCAGCAGCTTGTCGGCGAGGGGCCTATACGAGCAGTACTTC.